This T cell receptor (beta chain) was identified during a study of blood T cell repertoires in COVID-19. Background on the study: Material from acute and convalescent COVID-19 was sourced from the United States, Italy and Spain. From T cells, B-cell-depleted T cells, or PBMCs came the material, which was cDNA or gDNA.

Methods used by the authors: For nucleated cells, counts were estimated from reference gene primer amplification. TCRdb's table, derived via immunoSEQ multiplex PCR, lists solely in-frame clones and lacks some. D and trimming come from the DNA, and the V and J calls and clone size come from that table. The table shows about 81,000 clones, with approximately 89% occurring only once. Germline V gene data show CDR1 as LGHNA and CDR2 as YSLEER. The CDR3 length is 15 residues. V was cut by 4 bases and J by 2 bases, with 15 bases left in between. The sequence derives from a man in his 70s with active or convalescent COVID-19. The V and J genes are TRBV4-3 and TRBJ2-7, with D possibly being TRBD1 (6 bases). The sequencing input was peripheral blood. Here the CDR3 reads CASSPNPDSAYEQYF. CDR3 nucleotide sequence: TGCGCCAGCAGCCCTAACCCGGACAGCGCCTACGAGCAGTACTTC.